These T cell receptor beta chains were read from a single sample in a study of Graves' ophthalmopathy and Graves' hyperthyroidism. Each CDR3 protein is one row after TCRdb ran MiXCR on the multiplex PCR reads. The data contain some 750,000 distinct CDR3 sequences, roughly two fifths of them singletons. Sequenced sample: peripheral blood. These receptors were collected from an adult man with Graves' ophthalmopathy. The CDR3 runs from the conserved cysteine through the conserved F or W. A D gene is named only where the DNA matches it firmly. Only part of the rows carry a size: once, few, many, or a class if the clone is expanded.

many	NA	TRBV14	TRBJ2-2	TGTGCCAGCAGCCAAGGAATGTGGACCGGGGAGCTGTTTTTT	CASSQGMWTGELFF
NA	NA	TRBV7-2	TRBJ2-5	TGTGCCAGCAGCGGGCCGGGGCGTTCCCAAGAGACCCAGTACTTC	CASSGPGRSQETQYF
NA	NA	TRBV10-2	TRBJ2-3	TGCGCCAGTGAGGGGGGAGGGACAGATACGCAGTATTTT	CASEGGGTDTQYF
NA	TRBD1	TRBV10-3	TRBJ2-7	TGTGCCACCCGGGACAGGGACTACGAGCAGTACTTC	CATRDRDYEQYF
NA	NA	TRBV19	TRBJ1-1	TGTGCCAGTACCGACCCCGGGACAGAAGCTTTCTTT	CASTDPGTEAFF
few	NA	TRBV5-8	TRBJ2-7	TGTGCCAGCAGCTTGACACTCCGCTACGAGCAGTACTTC	CASSLTLRYEQYF
NA	TRBD1	TRBV14	TRBJ2-5	TGTGCCAGCTCACCACCTGGGACAGGAGAGACCCAGTACTTC	CASSPPGTGETQYF
many	NA	TRBV29-1	TRBJ1-4	TGCAGCGTTGAAAAGGCCGGCGCAGAAAAACTGTTTTTT	CSVEKAGAEKLFF
NA	NA	TRBV15	TRBJ2-1	TGTGCCACCAGCAGGACCTCCATGGACAATGAGCAGTTCTTC	CATSRTSMDNEQFF
many	TRBD1	TRBV10-3	TRBJ2-2	TGTGCCGCACGACCCGGGACAGGCACTGGGACCGGGGAGCTGTTTTTT	CAARPGTGTGTGELFF
few	NA	TRBV7-3	TRBJ2-2	TGTGCCAGCAGCATACAGTATGGGGGCACCGGGGAGCTGTTTTTT	CASSIQYGGTGELFF
many	TRBD1	TRBV7-3	TRBJ1-1	TGTGCCAGCAGCTTAACGGGGAGGGGGCCCGAAGCTTTCTTT	CASSLTGRGPEAFF
once	TRBD1	TRBV15	TRBJ2-7	TGTGCCAGCAGTTTATGGACAGGGAAAAGCTCCTACGAGCAGTACTTC	CASSLWTGKSSYEQYF
NA	NA	TRBV2	TRBJ1-6	TGTGCCAGCAGTGTCCAGGGTGACAGACGAGGATCCCTCCACTTT	CASSVQGDRRGSLHF
many	TRBD1	TRBV7-9	TRBJ1-6	TGTGCCAGCAGCTGGGGGACAGGGGGAGTTAGTTCACCCCTCCACTTT	CASSWGTGGVSSPLHF
NA	NA	TRBV14	TRBJ1-1	TGTGCCAGCAACCGGAATGCGAACACTGAAGCTTTCTTT	CASNRNANTEAFF
many	TRBD1	TRBV29-1	TRBJ2-7	TGCAGAGCAGACAGGGGTGGTTACGAGCAGTACTTC	CRADRGGYEQYF
NA	NA	TRBV15	TRBJ2-7	NA	CASSIYLCSVGGQGVASEQCF
many	TRBD1	TRBV15	TRBJ2-7	TGTGCCACCAGCACCCCGGGGACAGGAACTGCCTACGAGCAGTACTTC	CATSTPGTGTAYEQYF
NA	NA	TRBV2	TRBJ1-4	TGTGCCAGCAGGAAGGGTTATACTAATGAAAAACTGTTTTTT	CASRKGYTNEKLFF
many	NA	TRBV25-1	TRBJ1-1	TGTGCCAGCAGTGACGCTGGGGGTCTTTCGGCTTTCTTT	CASSDAGGLSAFF
NA	NA	TRBV11-2	TRBJ1-2	TGTGCCAGCAGCTTAGGCGTGGGGACAACTGACTATGGCTACACCTTC	CASSLGVGTTDYGYTF
many	NA	TRBV11-1	TRBJ1-6	TGTGCCAGCAGCTTGACAGGACGCAATTCACCCCTCCACTTT	CASSLTGRNSPLHF
once	NA	TRBV9	TRBJ1-5	TGTGCCAGCAGTCCAGATCGAAGGCGATATCAGCCCCAGCATTTT	CASSPDRRRYQPQHF
NA	TRBD1	TRBV9	TRBJ2-6	TGTGCCAGCAGTTACGACTTAGGGGGCGTCGGGGCCAACGTCCTGACTTTC	CASSYDLGGVGANVLTF
few	NA	TRBV5-8	TRBJ1-1	TGTGCCAGCAGCAGCGGACAGAGAACGAACACTGAAGCTTTCTTT	CASSSGQRTNTEAFF
many	NA	TRBV20-1	TRBJ1-2	TGCAGTGCTAGATCATCCGGGGGACGTGCGTATGGCTACACCTTC	CSARSSGGRAYGYTF
few	NA	TRBV6-6	TRBJ1-5	TGTGCCAGCAGTCCGGAGCTGCACCAGCCCCAGCATTTT	CASSPELHQPQHF
few	TRBD1	TRBV10-3	TRBJ1-2	TGTGCCATCAGAGGGACAGGGGGATATGGCTACACCTTC	CAIRGTGGYGYTF
few	NA	TRBV5-1	TRBJ2-6	TGTGCCAGCTTTAAATGGGGCTCTGGGGCCAACGTCCTGACTTTC	CASFKWGSGANVLTF
many	NA	TRBV7-9	TRBJ2-2	TGTGCCAGCAGATTGGGACCGAACACCGGGGAGCTGTTTTTT	CASRLGPNTGELFF
few	NA	TRBV14	TRBJ1-2	TGTGCCAGCAGCCGTCTACAGGGTGAGGGCTACACCTTC	CASSRLQGEGYTF
NA	NA	TRBV25-1	TRBJ1-1	TGTGCTAATGCGGGACACTTGAACACTGAAGCTTTCTTT	CANAGHLNTEAFF
NA	NA	TRBV7-9	TRBJ2-6	TGTGCCAGCAGCCCCACTACCTTTACTCGGGCCAACGTCCTGACTTTC	CASSPTTFTRANVLTF
few	TRBD1	TRBV7-3	TRBJ1-2	TGTGCCAGCAGCTTAGGCCCAGGGGGACCTAACTATGGCTACACCTTC	CASSLGPGGPNYGYTF